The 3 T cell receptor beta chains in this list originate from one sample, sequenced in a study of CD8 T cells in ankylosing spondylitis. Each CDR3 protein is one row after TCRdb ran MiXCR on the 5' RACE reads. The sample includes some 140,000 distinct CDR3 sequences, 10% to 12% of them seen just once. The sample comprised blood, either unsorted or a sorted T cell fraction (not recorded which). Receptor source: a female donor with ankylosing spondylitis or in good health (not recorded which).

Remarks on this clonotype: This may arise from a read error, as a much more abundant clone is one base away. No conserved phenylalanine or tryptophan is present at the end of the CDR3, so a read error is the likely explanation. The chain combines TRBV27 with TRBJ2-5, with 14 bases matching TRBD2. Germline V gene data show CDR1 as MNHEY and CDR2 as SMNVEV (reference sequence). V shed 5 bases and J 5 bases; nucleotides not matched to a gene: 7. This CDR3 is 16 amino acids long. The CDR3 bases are TGTGCCAGCAGTCTTAAGGGACTAGCGGGAGATGAGACCCAGTACTTG. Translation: CASSLKGLAGDETQYL.

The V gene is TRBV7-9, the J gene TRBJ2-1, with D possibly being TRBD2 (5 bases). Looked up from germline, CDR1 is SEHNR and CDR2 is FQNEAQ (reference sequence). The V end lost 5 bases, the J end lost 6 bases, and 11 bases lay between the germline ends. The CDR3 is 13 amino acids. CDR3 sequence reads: CASSPWTFNEQFF. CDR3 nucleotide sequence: TGTGCCAGCAGCCCATGGACTTTCAATGAGCAGTTCTTC.

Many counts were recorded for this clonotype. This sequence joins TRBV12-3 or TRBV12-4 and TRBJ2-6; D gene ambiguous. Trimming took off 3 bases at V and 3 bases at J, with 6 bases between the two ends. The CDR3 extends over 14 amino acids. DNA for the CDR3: TGTGCCAGCAGTTTCCCGGGTGGGGCCAACGTCCTGACTTTC. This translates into CASSFPGGANVLTF.